These 15 T cell receptor beta chains were sequenced from one sample in a study of blood T cell repertoires in COVID-19. The repertoire was sequenced with immunoSEQ multiplex PCR; TCRdb's copy has only in-frame clones and lacks some. The sample has 350,000 to 400,000 clones; 70% to 90% are singletons. Specimen: PBMCs or T cells enriched from blood (not recorded which). These receptors all come from a woman aged 30 to 39 with acute COVID-19.

About this clone: A read error may produce the germline difference seen at one junction end. The V gene is TRBV4-1, the J gene TRBJ1-2, with TRBD1 identical over 8 bases. The CDR3 has 13 residues. In germline, CDR1 is MGHRA, CDR2 YSYEKL. The CDR3 bases are TGCGCCAGCAGCCTAATAGGACAGGGTGTTAAGGGCTTC. As protein: CASSLIGQGVKGF.

V gene TRBV29-1 combines with J gene TRBJ2-6; 8 nucleotides line up with TRBD1. Germline loops: CDR1 SQVTM, CDR2 ANQGSEA. CDR3 length: 15 residues. The ends lost 4 bases at V and 4 bases at J; junction bases unmatched: 6. CDR3 DNA sequence: TGCAGCGTTGGCAGGGGGCGTGAAGGGGCCAACGTCCTGACTTTC. Its translation: CSVGRGREGANVLTF.

The CDR3 nucleotides are TGTGCCAGCAGTCGACAGCACGGTCAGCCCCAGCATTTT. It codes for CASSRQHGQPQHF. V gene TRBV6-5 combines with J gene TRBJ1-5, with D possibly matching TRBD1 (5 bases). The CDR3 extends over 13 amino acids. Trimming removed 5 bases from V and 6 bases from J, with 11 bases in between. CDR1 and CDR2 from the germline V gene are MNHEY and SVGAGI.

The V gene is TRBV19, the J gene TRBJ2-2; D is possibly TRBD2 (5 bases). Germline CDR1 and CDR2: LNHDA and SQIVND (reference sequence). Trimming left V 3 bases short and J 5 bases short, with 7 bases between. This CDR3 has 13 residues. CDR3 nucleotide sequence: TGTGCCAGTAGTATTAGGGAGACCGGGGAGCTGTTTTTT. Its translation: CASSIRETGELFF.

The rearrangement uses TRBV7-9 and TRBJ2-7; the match to TRBD1 covers 10 bases. V dropped 7 bases and J dropped 3; count of bases not matched to a gene: 3. The CDR3 consists of 13 residues. From germline, CDR1 is SEHNR and CDR2 FQNEAQ (reference sequence). In nucleotides, the CDR3 is TGTGCCAGCACCGGGACAGGGGTCTACGAGCAGTACTTC. This sequence encodes CASTGTGVYEQYF.

This clone has only one observation. CDR3 sequence reads: CASSAFGQQPQHF. The CDR3 nucleotides read TGTGCCAGCAGCGCTTTTGGGCAGCAGCCCCAGCATTTT. This chain links TRBV5-6 with TRBJ1-5, with D uncertain. Trimming left V 4 bases short and J 7 bases short, with 12 bases between. This CDR3 region has 13 residues. Germline V gene lookup returns CDR1 SGHDT and CDR2 YYEEEE.

The V and J genes are TRBV9 and TRBJ2-2, with D unresolved. This CDR3 is built from 13 residues. V lost 3 bases, J lost 9 bases, and 12 bases lay in between. Germline CDR1 is SGDLS and CDR2 is YYNGEE. The CDR3 loop reads CASSGPMVRELFF. The DNA of the CDR3 is TGTGCCAGCAGCGGTCCTATGGTCCGGGAGCTGTTTTTT.

The rearrangement joins TRBV9 to TRBJ2-7; no reliable D call. Germline CDR1 and CDR2: SGDLS and YYNGEE. The CDR3 has 13 residues. V lost 4 bases to trimming and J lost 6 bases, with 14 bases between them. The CDR3 bases are TGTGCCAGCAGCCCCACCTTATGGGCCGAGCAGTACTTC. Translation: CASSPTLWAEQYF.

V is TRBV2 and J is TRBJ1-1, with 7 bases that match TRBD1. Losses at the gene ends were 5 bases for V and 3 bases for J; bases not matched to a gene: 6. This CDR3 has 14 residues. Germline V lookup: CDR1 SNHLY, CDR2 FYNNEI. CDR3 sequence reads: CASSPDRDDTEAFF. For the CDR3, the DNA is TGTGCCAGCAGTCCCGACAGGGATGACACTGAAGCTTTCTTT.

V and J are TRBV28 and TRBJ1-5, with a possible D match to TRBD1 (6 bases). The length of the CDR3 is 16 residues. Trimming pared 1 base from V and 4 bases from J, leaving 14 bases between. The germline V gene encodes CDR1 MDHEN and CDR2 SYDVKM. CDR3 sequence: CASSLLRGGRNQPQHF. CDR3 bases: TGTGCCAGCAGTTTATTGAGAGGGGGAAGAAATCAGCCCCAGCATTTT.

The genes are TRBV12-5 and TRBJ1-2; TRBD1 matches 8 bases. Germline assignment: CDR1 LGHNT and CDR2 FRNRAP. There are 13 residues in the CDR3. Unmatched junction bases numbered 11, after V lost 9 bases and J lost 8 bases. The CDR3 is CASIRTGPWGYTF. The CDR3 coding sequence is TGTGCTAGCATACGGACAGGGCCTTGGGGCTACACCTTC.

The V gene is TRBV5-1, the J gene TRBJ1-3; TRBD1 matches at 7 bases. In germline, CDR1 is SGHRS, CDR2 YFSETQ. V shed 3 bases and J 4 bases; nucleotides not matched to a gene: 4. The CDR3 covers 14 residues. For the CDR3, the DNA is TGCGCCAGCAGCTCAGGGGGTACGGGAAACACCATATATTTT. This gives the protein CASSSGGTGNTIYF. The entire variable domain, with the rest obtained from reference TRBV5-1 and TRBJ1-3, is as follows: KAGVTQTPRYLIKTRGQQVTLSCSPISGHRSVSWYQQTPGQGLQFLFEYFSETQRNKGNFPGRFSGRQFSNSRSEMNVSTLELGDSALYLCASSSGGTGNTIYFGEGSWLTVV.

Written as DNA, the CDR3 is TGTGCCAGCAGCTTAAAACCGGGCCAAGAGACCCAGTACTTC. Encoded protein: CASSLKPGQETQYF. The rearrangement joins TRBV7-2 to TRBJ2-5; the D is unclear. The CDR3 is 14 residues long. The V and J ends lost 2 bases and 1 base respectively, with 8 bases between them. Germline V lookup: CDR1 SGHTA, CDR2 FQGNSA.

V gene TRBV2 combines with J gene TRBJ2-3; 11 nucleotides match TRBD2. V lost 3 bases to trimming and J lost 5 bases; unmatched junction nucleotides: 4. The CDR3 has 15 residues. Germline values: CDR1 SNHLY, CDR2 FYNNEI. This CDR3 reads CASSDLAGGLDTQYF. In DNA form, the CDR3 reads TGTGCCAGCAGTGACTTAGCGGGGGGGCTAGATACGCAGTATTTT.

This chain links TRBV6-1 with TRBJ2-1; 7 bases agree with TRBD2. Germline trimming cut 2 bases from V and 6 bases from J; bases unmatched to any gene: 25. Per germline, CDR1 MNHNS and CDR2 SASEGT. The CDR3 loop spans 21 amino acids. In DNA form, the CDR3 reads TGTGCCAGCAGTGAACCCCCAACGGACTGCCGGGACTACGATCTATGCAATGAGCAGTTCTTC. This codes for CASSEPPTDCRDYDLCNEQFF.